Listed below are T cell receptor beta chains from one sample, sequenced in a study of blood T cell repertoires in COVID-19. Measured with immunoSEQ multiplex PCR; TCRdb has only the in-frame clones, and not every one. The table lists a few hundred thousand clones, almost 90% of them singletons. What was sequenced was peripheral blood. Receptors originate from a woman aged 25 to 39 with COVID-19, enrolled during active disease. Each CDR3 is given with its conserved first and last residue. A D gene is named only where the DNA matches it firmly. Only some rows state a clone size, as once, few, many or a class for expanded clones.

j_gene	v_gene	d_gene	abundance	CDR3nt	CDR3aa
TRBJ2-4	TRBV6-4	-	-	TGTGCCAGCAGTGCCTCGGACAGCCAAAACATTCAGTACTTC	CASSASDSQNIQYF
TRBJ1-2	TRBV5-1	-	-	TGCGCCAGCTCCCGGGACAACAATGGCTACACCTTC	CASSRDNNGYTF
TRBJ1-3	TRBV5-1	TRBD1	-	TGCGCCAGCAGCCCGGGACAGAACCCTGGAAACACCATATATTTT	CASSPGQNPGNTIYF
TRBJ1-1	TRBV27	TRBD1	few	TGTGCCAGCAGTTTCGGGACAGCTAACTTGAACACTGAAGCTTTCTTT	CASSFGTANLNTEAFF
TRBJ2-2	TRBV12-5	-	-	TGTGCTAGTGGTTTGGGTTTCGGCACCGGGGAGCTGTTTTTT	CASGLGFGTGELFF
TRBJ2-7	TRBV6-1	-	-	TGTGCCAGCAGTGAAGCGTCTACCTACGAGCAGTACTTC	CASSEASTYEQYF
TRBJ2-1	TRBV9	-	-	TGTGCCAGCAGCACCGGGACTCCGAAGAGTTACAATGAGCAGTTCTTC	CASSTGTPKSYNEQFF
TRBJ1-2	TRBV10-3	-	-	TGTGCCATCAGCCCCACCGCCGTTGTAGGGGGAAACTATGGCTACACCTTC	CAISPTAVVGGNYGYTF
TRBJ2-5	TRBV9	TRBD2	-	TGTGCCAGCAGCGTGGGGGGGACAGAGACCCAGTACTTC	CASSVGGTETQYF
TRBJ2-1	TRBV3-1/TRBV3-2	TRBD2	-	TGTGCCAGCAGCCGGGGCCAGCGGGAAAACTACAATGAGCAGTTCTTC	CASSRGQRENYNEQFF
TRBJ1-2	TRBV5-1	TRBD1	-	TGCGCCAGCAGCGTGGACAGGGAGAACTATGGCTACACCTTC	CASSVDRENYGYTF
TRBJ2-2	TRBV11-2	-	-	TGTGCCAGCAGCCTACGGTTAGACGGGGAGCTGTTTTTT	CASSLRLDGELFF
TRBJ2-7	TRBV4-2	TRBD2	-	TGTGCCAGCAGCCAAGAGACTAGCGAAAGCTCCTACGAGCAGTACTTC	CASSQETSESSYEQYF
TRBJ1-3	TRBV5-1	-	-	TGCGCCAGCAGCTTGGTCGTGGGCCTCTCTGGAAACACCATATATTTT	CASSLVVGLSGNTIYF
TRBJ2-7	TRBV9	TRBD2	-	TGTGCCAGCAGCTCAGGCCCGACTAGCATCGAGCAGTACTTC	CASSSGPTSIEQYF
TRBJ1-2	TRBV25-1	TRBD1	-	TGTGCCAGCAGTGAGCCAGGGACAGGGGTAGGGTATGGCTACACCTTC	CASSEPGTGVGYGYTF
TRBJ1-1	TRBV5-1	TRBD1	-	TGCGCCAGCAGCGGCGACAGGGCTAACACTGAAGCTTTCTTT	CASSGDRANTEAFF
TRBJ1-2	TRBV11-3	-	-	TGTGCCAGCAGCTTAGATGGGGGGACGGATGGCTACACCTTC	CASSLDGGTDGYTF
TRBJ2-5	TRBV27	TRBD1	-	TGTGCCAGCAGTCTCTCCCCCCGGGACAGAGAAGAGACCCAGTACTTC	CASSLSPRDREETQYF
TRBJ1-4	TRBV4-2	-	-	TGTGCCAGCAGCCAAGATCCAGGGGCGATCTCTGAAAAACTGTTTTTT	CASSQDPGAISEKLFF
TRBJ1-4	TRBV3-1/TRBV3-2	-	-	TGTGCCAGCAGCTACACAGGGAGTAGGAATGAAAAACTGTTTTTT	CASSYTGSRNEKLFF
TRBJ2-1	TRBV24-1	-	-	TGTGCCACCAGTTTCGGGAAAGAGCAGTTCTTC	CATSFGKEQFF
TRBJ1-5	TRBV19	-	-	TGTGCCAGTAAGGGCCCACAGGGCAATCAGCCCCAGCATTTT	CASKGPQGNQPQHF
TRBJ2-5	TRBV6-2/TRBV6-3	TRBD2	-	TGTGCCAGCAGTTATGCGACTAGCGGGAGGGAGACCCAGTACTTC	CASSYATSGRETQYF
TRBJ1-5	TRBV18	TRBD1	-	TGTGCCAGCTCACCGGACAGGAATCAGCCCCAGCATTTT	CASSPDRNQPQHF
TRBJ2-1	TRBV11-1	-	-	TGTGCCAGCAGCTACGAGCGGAGCTCCTACAATGAGCAGTTCTTC	CASSYERSSYNEQFF
TRBJ2-1	TRBV6-5	TRBD1	-	TGTGCCAGTCTCCGGGACAGGGTCCTGGGTGAGCAGTTCTTC	CASLRDRVLGEQFF
TRBJ2-5	TRBV20-1	-	-	TGCAGTGCTAGTCCTTCCCAAGAGACCCAGTACTTC	CSASPSQETQYF
TRBJ1-2	TRBV29-1	-	-	TGCAGCGTTGAGGTGGGAGGCAGGCGAAGAGCTAACTATGGCTACACCTTC	CSVEVGGRRRANYGYTF
TRBJ2-7	TRBV27	TRBD2	-	TGTGCCAGCAGTCTCGCGACTAGCGGGTCCTACGAGCAGTACTTC	CASSLATSGSYEQYF
TRBJ2-1	TRBV6-4	-	-	TGTGCCAGCAGTCCCGAGTTCCTCAATGAGCAGTTCTTC	CASSPEFLNEQFF
TRBJ1-1	TRBV14	-	-	TGTGCCAGCAGCCATAATAAGGGAGAGACTAACACTGAAGCTTTCTTT	CASSHNKGETNTEAFF
TRBJ1-1	TRBV18	TRBD1	once	TGTGCCAGCTCACCGCTACCGACAGGGCTGAACACTGAAGCTTTCTTT	CASSPLPTGLNTEAFF
TRBJ2-1	TRBV4-1	TRBD1	-	TGCGCCAGCAGCCGTCTGGACAGGGGGTGGAATGAGCAGTTCTTC	CASSRLDRGWNEQFF
TRBJ1-5	TRBV27	-	-	TGTGCCAGCAGTCTCGACAGGACTTATCAGCCCCAGCATTTT	CASSLDRTYQPQHF
TRBJ2-2	TRBV28	-	-	TGTGCCAGCAGTTTGGTTGCGACCGGGGAGCTGTTTTTT	CASSLVATGELFF
TRBJ1-5	TRBV19	-	-	TGTGCCAGTAGTATGGGGGGGCGTCAGCCCCAGCATTTT	CASSMGGRQPQHF
TRBJ2-1	TRBV19	-	-	TGTGCCAGTAAGGCTAGCCAGAGTTCGGCCAATGAGCAGTTCTTC	CASKASQSSANEQFF
TRBJ2-7	TRBV2	-	-	TGTGCCAGCGGCACCGGGACTGATTCCTACGAGCAGTACTTC	CASGTGTDSYEQYF
TRBJ1-1	TRBV7-2	-	-	TGTGCCAGCAGCTTAGTTTTCGACAGCGAAGCTTTCTTT	CASSLVFDSEAFF
TRBJ2-5	TRBV6-1	-	-	TGTGCCAGCAGTGAATCCCTTAACCAGTACTTC	CASSESLNQYF
TRBJ2-3	TRBV29-1	TRBD1	-	TGCAGCGTTGAAGGGACAGGGATTACGCAGTATTTT	CSVEGTGITQYF
TRBJ2-2	TRBV12-3/TRBV12-4	-	-	TGTGCCAGCAGTTTCGGCACCGGGGAGCTGTTTTTT	CASSFGTGELFF
TRBJ2-1	TRBV27	-	-	TGTGCCAGCAGTTTGAACTACTACAATGAGCAGTTCTTC	CASSLNYYNEQFF
TRBJ2-3	TRBV11-3	-	-	TGTGCCAGCAGCACTCGAAGCTCCGGGATCGCAGATACGCAGTATTTT	CASSTRSSGIADTQYF
TRBJ2-2	TRBV4-2	TRBD2	-	TGTGCCAGCAGCCAAGCCTCTAGCGGGAGAGGTGACACCGGGGAGCTGTTTTTT	CASSQASSGRGDTGELFF
TRBJ2-1	TRBV12-3/TRBV12-4	-	many	TGTGCCAGCAGGCTTAGAACCTATGAGCAGTTCTTC	CASRLRTYEQFF
TRBJ1-2	TRBV28	-	once	TGTGCCAGCAAGGTAGCTCCCTATGGCTACACCTTC	CASKVAPYGYTF
TRBJ1-5	TRBV2	-	-	TGTGCCAGCAGTGCAGGGGCCGCCCAGCCCCAGCATTTT	CASSAGAAQPQHF
TRBJ1-6	TRBV4-1	-	-	TGCGCCAGCAGCCAAGTTCGGACAGTGAATAATTCACCCCTCCACTTT	CASSQVRTVNNSPLHF
TRBJ1-5	TRBV19	-	-	TGTGCCAGTTCAGGGCCCAATCAGCCCCAGCATTTT	CASSGPNQPQHF
TRBJ1-4	TRBV27	-	-	TGTGCCAGCAGTTTAGAAGGGAGGAGTGAAAAACTGTTTTTT	CASSLEGRSEKLFF
TRBJ2-7	TRBV29-1	TRBD1	-	TGCAGCGTTGAGGAAGGGACAGGGGTCGACTTGGGCCACGAGCAGTACTTC	CSVEEGTGVDLGHEQYF
TRBJ1-2	TRBV7-9	-	-	TGTGCCAGCAGCTTAGCGGGGGCCATTGTTTATGGCTACACCTTC	CASSLAGAIVYGYTF